This TCR beta chain was observed in a study of blood T cell repertoires in COVID-19 (dated by TCRdb to about 2020). For the wider study: Samples covering the acute and convalescent phases of COVID-19 were provided by collaborators in the United States, Italy and Spain. The prospective study material was composed of cDNA or gDNA derived from T cells, B-cell-depleted T cells, or PBMCs. Subjects who had been exposed to COVID-19, were actively infected with it, or had recovered from it provided the deeply sampled blood TCRbeta repertoires that made up the dataset. The repertoires were released in a freely available public database meant as a resource for research on the immune response to SARS-CoV-2. Samples were obtained from the ongoing ImmuneRACE study (first 160 participants) and from roughly 1,300 subjects provided by 6 global collaborators. Sample metadata almost always included a de-identified subject ID, COVID-19 status, age in years and sex. Where available, HLA class I and class II types were obtained from metadata supplied by the sample provider rather than from assay-based typing. Overall results and qualifications from the work: The amount of clinical and demographic metadata varied by source and participant and was provided uncurated.

TCRbeta CDR3 regions were amplified from genomic DNA using the immunoSEQ Assay, a bias-controlled multiplex PCR. The original methods were these. The number of nucleated cells in each sample was estimated from the amplification of reference gene primers within the assay. Sequence reads were collapsed and filtered to measure the absolute abundance of every unique TCRbeta CDR3 rearrangement. For each sample, productive Simpson clonality was calculated as the square root of Simpson's diversity index over productive rearrangements. Sourced from immuneACCESS, this table was stored by TCRdb with only in-frame sequences that have V and J called. A share of the clones is absent; for the studies checked, an unresolved V gene accounts for under half, and the remainder has no known explanation. V, J and clone size reflect that table, while D and trimming were determined from the DNA. For this sample the table gives hundreds of thousands of clones, of which over 65% were detected only once. Together, the top ten hold around 3.4% of the sample.

With regard to this clone: Its specific antigen is unknown. Base qualities are not provided; no much larger clone lies one nucleotide away.

The CDR3 holds 14 amino acids from the cysteine to the phenylalanine. The CDR3 DNA has 42 bases and is translated from base 1. The V end gives up 5 bases and the J end 4 bases, leaving 2 bases in the junction not matched to a gene. The germline V gene gives CDR1 as MNHEY and CDR2 as SVGAGI. Whole blood was collected in K2EDTA tubes by collaborating institutions according to the institutions' own protocols. For TCRbeta analysis, collaborator samples were shipped as frozen whole blood, as isolated PBMCs, or as DNA extracted from either sample type. The chain uses TRBV6-5 and TRBJ2-1; 10 central bases correspond to TRBD2. Sequencing was performed on peripheral blood. This TCR derives from a woman aged 80 or over with acute or convalescent COVID-19. The CDR3 amino acid sequence is: CASSRTSGYNEQFF. In nucleotide form, the sequence is TGTGCCAGCAGTCGGACTAGCGGATACAATGAGCAGTTCTTC.